The 5 T cell receptor beta chains below were found in one sample sequenced in a study of PD-1 blockade in classical Hodgkin lymphoma. Libraries were prepared by immunoSEQ multiplex PCR; TCRdb keeps only in-frame clonotypes and omits some of them. This table holds approximately 52,000 clones, approximately 86% found once. The sample's time point: cycle 4 day 1 (C4D1), after more than 5 weeks of nivolumab. There was relapse after autologous stem cell transplantation in every patient, and there was variation in brentuximab vedotin exposure. The sample consisted of peripheral blood mononuclear cells (PBMCs), taken before the fourth cycle of nivolumab. The source is a human donor with classical Hodgkin lymphoma.

The rearrangement joins TRBV11-1 to TRBJ2-2, with no clear D. CDR1 is SGHAT, CDR2 FQDESV, per germline (reference sequence). Trimming cost V 6 bases and J 4 bases, with 6 bases left between them. The CDR3 consists of 12 residues. The CDR3 DNA reads as TGTGCCAGCAGGGACGTCACCGGGGAGCTGTTTTTT. It encodes CASRDVTGELFF.

The chain uses TRBV7-9 and TRBJ1-1; no clear D. The CDR3 loop spans 12 amino acids. Trimming removed 7 bases from V and 7 bases from J, with 13 bases in between. Looked up from germline, CDR1 is SEHNR and CDR2 is FQNEAQ (reference sequence). The CDR3 reads CASTSAYSEAFF. The CDR3 DNA reads TGTGCCAGCACCTCTGCTTATAGTGAAGCTTTCTTT.

V gene TRBV7-9 combines with J gene TRBJ1-2; D unresolved. The CDR3 sequence is 12 residues long. V lost 1 base to trimming and J lost 8 bases, with 8 bases between them. From germline, CDR1 is SEHNR and CDR2 FQNEAQ (reference sequence). CDR3 sequence reads: CASSLGVDGYTF. Here the CDR3 DNA reads TGTGCCAGCAGCTTAGGTGTTGACGGCTACACCTTC.

Here the CDR3 reads CASSVVAGTLRDTQYF. In nucleotides, the CDR3 is TGTGCCAGCAGCGTAGTGGCAGGGACATTAAGGGATACGCAGTATTTT. This rearrangement joins TRBV9 to TRBJ2-3; a possible D gene is TRBD1 (6 bases). This CDR3 region has 16 residues. Trimming pared 0 bases from V and 6 bases from J, leaving 17 bases between. From germline, CDR1 is SGDLS and CDR2 YYNGEE.

This chain joins TRBV4-1 and TRBJ1-4, with a tentative D call TRBD1 (5 bases). This CDR3 spans 18 amino acids. Deletions cut 6 bases from V and 0 bases from J, with 20 bases between. Germline V gene data show CDR1 as MGHRA and CDR2 as YSYEKL. The CDR3 DNA reads as TGCGCCAGCAGTCGCAGGGTCGGGGAGTATCCAACTAATGAAAAACTGTTTTTT. Protein sequence: CASSRRVGEYPTNEKLFF.